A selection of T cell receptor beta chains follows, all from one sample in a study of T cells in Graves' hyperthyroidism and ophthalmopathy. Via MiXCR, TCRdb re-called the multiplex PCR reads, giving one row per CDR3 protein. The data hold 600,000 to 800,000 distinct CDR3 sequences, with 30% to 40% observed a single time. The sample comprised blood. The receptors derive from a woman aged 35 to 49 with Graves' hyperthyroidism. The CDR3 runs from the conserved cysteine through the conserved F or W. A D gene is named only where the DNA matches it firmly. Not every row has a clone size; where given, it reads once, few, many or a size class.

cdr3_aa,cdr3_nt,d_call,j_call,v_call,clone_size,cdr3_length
CASSLDVVRTETQYF,TGTGCCAGCAGTTTAGACGTAGTTCGGACAGAGACCCAGTACTTC,NA,TRBJ2-5,TRBV12-3/TRBV12-4,few,15
CASLGLQNQPQHF,TGTGCCAGCCTGGGACTGCAAAATCAGCCCCAGCATTTT,NA,TRBJ1-5,TRBV2,many,13
CSAAGRNNEKLFF,TGCAGTGCGGCTGGACGGAATAATGAAAAACTGTTTTTT,NA,TRBJ1-4,TRBV20-1,NA,13
CASSQGTSGSTGELFF,TGCGCCAGCAGCCAAGGGACTAGCGGGAGTACCGGGGAGCTGTTTTTT,TRBD2,TRBJ2-2,TRBV4-1,few,16
CASSQLCRDNNSPLHF,TGTGCCAGCAGCCAACTCTGCCGGGACAATAATTCACCCCTCCACTTT,NA,TRBJ1-6,TRBV7-9,many,16
CSVDDGGYTF,TGCAGCGTTGACGACGGGGGCTACACCTTC,NA,TRBJ1-2,TRBV29-1,few,10
CASSPSETEAFF,TGTGCCAGCTCACCGAGCGAAACTGAAGCTTTCTTT,NA,TRBJ1-1,TRBV18,few,12
CASSPSGFEETQYF,TGTGCCAGTAGTCCCTCGGGTTTCGAAGAGACCCAGTACTTC,NA,TRBJ2-5,TRBV19,few,14
CASSTGTRNYGYTF,TGCGCCAGCAGCACAGGGACACGGAACTATGGCTACACCTTC,NA,TRBJ1-2,TRBV5-1,few,14
CASSSSLGGRGLYEQYF,TGTGCCAGCAGCTCCTCCCTGGGAGGAAGGGGGCTGTACGAGCAGTACTTC,NA,TRBJ2-7,TRBV7-9,many,17
CASSEGGEQPQHF,TGTGCCAGCAGTGAAGGGGGAGAGCAGCCCCAGCATTTT,NA,TRBJ1-5,TRBV6-1,many,13
CSARDVTDGSNQPQHF,TGCAGTGCTAGAGACGTTACGGACGGTAGCAATCAGCCCCAGCATTTT,NA,TRBJ1-5,TRBV20-1,NA,16
CASSPGQEPNYGYTF,TGTGCCAGCAGCCCCGGACAGGAACCTAACTATGGCTACACCTTC,TRBD1,TRBJ1-2,TRBV7-9,NA,15
CAWSVRTGKPQHF,TGTGCCTGGAGTGTACGGACCGGGAAGCCCCAGCATTTT,NA,TRBJ1-5,TRBV30,NA,13
CASSEAYEQYF,TGTGCCAGCAGCGAAGCCTACGAGCAGTACTTC,NA,TRBJ2-7,TRBV7-2,many,11
CASSLGVSLLSGNTIYF,TGTGCCAGCAGCCTGGGGGTTTCTCTCCTCTCTGGAAACACCATATATTTT,NA,TRBJ1-3,TRBV13,once,17
CASSQGTGGSPLHF,TGTGCCAGCAGTCAAGGGACAGGGGGCTCACCCCTCCACTTT,TRBD1,TRBJ1-6,TRBV7-6,many,14
CASSLQGLGKLFF,TGTGCCAGCAGTTTACAGGGTTTGGGAAAACTGTTTTTT,NA,TRBJ1-4,TRBV12-3/TRBV12-4,NA,13
CSHGRSTDTQYF,TGCAGCCATGGTAGGAGCACAGATACGCAGTATTTT,NA,TRBJ2-3,TRBV29-1,NA,12
CASSQVPKTYEQYF,TGTGCCAGCAGCCAAGTTCCCAAGACCTACGAGCAGTACTTC,NA,TRBJ2-7,TRBV14,many,14
CASSLSKGHNSPLHF,TGTGCCAGCAGTTTATCGAAGGGACATAATTCACCCCTCCACTTT,NA,TRBJ1-6,TRBV28,NA,15
CASSSLQVLGGYTF,TGTGCCAGCAGCTCTCTACAGGTCCTCGGTGGCTACACCTTC,NA,TRBJ1-2,TRBV5-1,NA,14
CSVVSGVTDRQYF,TGCAGCGTTGTTTCAGGGGTCACAGATAGGCAGTATTTT,NA,TRBJ2-3,TRBV29-1,NA,13
CATQQSLGSGANVLTF,TGTGCCACACAACAGAGCCTGGGCTCTGGGGCCAACGTCCTGACTTTC,NA,TRBJ2-6,TRBV10-3,NA,16
CSAYLNTEAFF,TGCAGTGCGTACCTGAACACTGAAGCTTTCTTT,NA,TRBJ1-1,TRBV20-1,many,11
CATSNRGPSETQYF,TGTGCCACCAGCAACAGGGGGCCCTCGGAGACCCAGTACTTC,TRBD1,TRBJ2-5,TRBV15,NA,14
CASSPQGAIETQYF,TGTGCTAGCAGCCCACAGGGGGCCATAGAGACCCAGTACTTC,TRBD1,TRBJ2-5,TRBV7-7,NA,14
CASSLLAYGYTF,TGTGCCAGCAGTTTATTGGCCTATGGCTACACCTTC,NA,TRBJ1-2,TRBV27,NA,12
CASRPLGSLNTEAFF,TGTGCCAGCAGGCCCTTGGGCAGTTTGAACACTGAAGCTTTCTTT,NA,TRBJ1-1,TRBV12-3/TRBV12-4,many,15
CASSSTGEAGYTF,TGTGCCAGCAGTTCCACAGGGGAGGCGGGCTACACCTTC,TRBD1,TRBJ1-2,TRBV28,few,13
CASSSNRGAVRDAQYF,TGTGCCAGCAGCTCTAACAGAGGGGCAGTTCGGGATGCCCAGTACTTC,NA,TRBJ2-5,TRBV7-9,many,16
CASSSSTIEAFF,TGTGCCAGCAGTTCCTCGACCATAGAAGCTTTCTTT,NA,TRBJ1-1,TRBV7-9,few,12
CSANLPGQGLNQPQHF,TGCAGTGCTAACCTTCCTGGACAGGGTCTGAATCAGCCCCAGCATTTT,TRBD1,TRBJ1-5,TRBV20-1,many,16
CASSYRGQGADRAYEQYF,TGTGCCAGCAGCTACCGGGGACAGGGGGCCGACAGGGCCTACGAGCAGTACTTC,TRBD1,TRBJ2-7,TRBV7-2,NA,18
CASSSTGLGEKLFF,TGTGCCAGCAGCAGTACAGGTCTGGGGGAAAAACTGTTTTTT,NA,TRBJ1-4,TRBV5-6,many,14
CSVEGAGQTEAFF,TGCAGCGTTGAAGGTGCGGGCCAGACTGAAGCTTTCTTT,NA,TRBJ1-1,TRBV29-1,many,13
CASSPGTATGELFF,TGTGCCAGCAGCCCGGGGACAGCCACCGGGGAGCTGTTTTTT,TRBD1,TRBJ2-2,TRBV7-2,many,14
CATRAHNSGNTGELFF,TGTGCCACCAGGGCCCACAACAGTGGGAACACCGGGGAGCTGTTTTTT,NA,TRBJ2-2,TRBV24-1,many,16
CASSRGTGYNSPLHF,TGTGCCAGTAGTAGGGGGACAGGGTATAATTCACCCCTCCACTTT,TRBD1,TRBJ1-6,TRBV19,NA,15
CASMYGGNTEAFF,TGTGCCAGCATGTATGGGGGGAACACTGAAGCTTTCTTT,NA,TRBJ1-1,TRBV27,few,13
CRLLRSGANVLTF,TGCAGGCTTCTGCGCTCTGGGGCCAACGTCCTGACTTTC,NA,TRBJ2-6,TRBV29-1,NA,13
CASKSDRGGQPQHF,TGTGCCAGCAAGAGCGACAGGGGTGGGCAGCCCCAGCATTTT,TRBD1,TRBJ1-5,TRBV12-3/TRBV12-4,many,14
CASSLTGNGEAFF,TGCGCCAGCAGCCTGACAGGGAACGGTGAAGCTTTCTTT,TRBD1,TRBJ1-1,TRBV5-1,NA,13
CASSAKVGTGNTEAFF,TGTGCCAGCAGCGCCAAGGTCGGGACAGGGAACACTGAAGCTTTCTTT,TRBD1,TRBJ1-1,TRBV2,many,16
CASSYSLAAIYEQYF,TGTGCCAGCAGTTACTCACTAGCGGCCATTTACGAGCAGTACTTC,TRBD2,TRBJ2-7,TRBV6-5,NA,15